A selection of T cell receptor beta chains follows, all from one sample in a study of T-cell reconstitution after alpha-beta-depleted transplantation in children. TCRdb recomputed calls from the PCR reads with MiXCR, one row per CDR3 protein. This table holds more than 45,000 distinct CDR3 sequences, 50% to 55% found once. The specimen comprised peripheral blood, sampled before TCRalphabeta/CD19-depleted stem cell transplant. Source of these receptors: a boy in the first two years of life with SCID, due to receive a stem cell transplant. Each CDR3 is given with its conserved first and last residue. The order of the fields is D gene, clone size, V gene, J gene, CDR3 DNA, CDR3 protein. The D gene is left open where the match is weak. Clone size is given for some rows only: seen once, a few or many times, or a class if the clone is expanded.

d_gene: NA; abundance: NA; v_gene: TRBV7-2; j_gene: TRBJ2-2; CDR3nt: TGTGCCAGCAGCCCGAATGGGGAATTTACCGGGGAGCTGTTTTTT; CDR3aa: CASSPNGEFTGELFF
d_gene: NA; abundance: medium-sized; v_gene: TRBV7-3; j_gene: TRBJ2-3; CDR3nt: TGTGCCAGCAGCCCCTATCTCGGCACAGATACGCAGTATTTT; CDR3aa: CASSPYLGTDTQYF
d_gene: TRBD2; abundance: NA; v_gene: TRBV28; j_gene: TRBJ2-1; CDR3nt: TGTGCCAGCAGTCTTAGCGGGGGAGTAAGCAATGAGCAGTTCTTC; CDR3aa: CASSLSGGVSNEQFF
d_gene: NA; abundance: few; v_gene: TRBV5-5; j_gene: TRBJ1-2; CDR3nt: TGTGCCAGCAGCTTGGGGTCCTCTTCTACGAACTATGGCTACACCTTC; CDR3aa: CASSLGSSSTNYGYTF
d_gene: NA; abundance: NA; v_gene: TRBV29-1; j_gene: TRBJ2-7; CDR3nt: TGCAGCGTTGAAGGGGGCTGGGGAACCTACGAGCAGTACTTC; CDR3aa: CSVEGGWGTYEQYF
d_gene: NA; abundance: few; v_gene: TRBV20-1; j_gene: TRBJ2-3; CDR3nt: TGCAGTGCTAGCCGCGCCACAGATACGCAGTATTTT; CDR3aa: CSASRATDTQYF
d_gene: NA; abundance: NA; v_gene: TRBV10-3; j_gene: TRBJ2-7; CDR3nt: TGTGCCATCACGCAGGAGCCCGGCGAGCAGTACTTC; CDR3aa: CAITQEPGEQYF
d_gene: TRBD2; abundance: once; v_gene: TRBV10-2; j_gene: TRBJ2-7; CDR3nt: TGCGCCAGCGGACTAGCGGGGGGCTACGAGCAGTACTTC; CDR3aa: CASGLAGGYEQYF
d_gene: NA; abundance: few; v_gene: TRBV7-9; j_gene: TRBJ1-6; CDR3nt: TGTGCCAGCAGCTTCGGGCAGGATAATTCACCCCTCCACTTT; CDR3aa: CASSFGQDNSPLHF
d_gene: NA; abundance: few; v_gene: TRBV20-1; j_gene: TRBJ2-5; CDR3nt: TGCAGTGCTAGGGGAGGGGACAGGAGGGAGACCCAGTACTTC; CDR3aa: CSARGGDRRETQYF
d_gene: NA; abundance: NA; v_gene: TRBV5-5; j_gene: TRBJ2-5; CDR3nt: TGTGCCAGCAGCTTGGTTGCGGACGACCCGAGACCCTACAATGAGCAGTACTTC; CDR3aa: CASSLVADDPRPYNEQYF
d_gene: NA; abundance: NA; v_gene: TRBV5-5; j_gene: TRBJ1-2; CDR3nt: TGTGCCAGCAGCTTTGGCACCTTTAACTATGGCTACACCTTC; CDR3aa: CASSFGTFNYGYTF
d_gene: NA; abundance: few; v_gene: TRBV5-1; j_gene: TRBJ1-4; CDR3nt: TGCGCCACCCGACAGTCTCTTAATGAAAAACTGTTTTTT; CDR3aa: CATRQSLNEKLFF
d_gene: NA; abundance: NA; v_gene: TRBV4-3; j_gene: TRBJ2-5; CDR3nt: TGCGCCAGCAGCCAAGATGGGAGGACCCAGTACTTC; CDR3aa: CASSQDGRTQYF
d_gene: NA; abundance: NA; v_gene: TRBV20-1; j_gene: TRBJ2-7; CDR3nt: TGCAGTGCTAGATGGGGGGCTGGAGACGAGCAGTACTTC; CDR3aa: CSARWGAGDEQYF
d_gene: TRBD2; abundance: NA; v_gene: TRBV7-8; j_gene: TRBJ2-1; CDR3nt: TGTGCCAGCAGCCCCAGACTAGCGGTCTCCTACAATGAGCAGTTCTTC; CDR3aa: CASSPRLAVSYNEQFF
d_gene: NA; abundance: many; v_gene: TRBV5-4; j_gene: TRBJ2-5; CDR3nt: TGTGCCAGCAGCCCCCCTGGGGCAGGAGAGACCCAGTACTTC; CDR3aa: CASSPPGAGETQYF
d_gene: NA; abundance: NA; v_gene: TRBV21-1; j_gene: TRBJ2-7; CDR3nt: TGTGCCAGCAGAAAGGAGGTGGTACAGAGAAACTACGAGCAGTACTTC; CDR3aa: CASRKEVVQRNYEQYF
d_gene: NA; abundance: few; v_gene: TRBV12-3/TRBV12-4; j_gene: TRBJ1-3; CDR3nt: TGTGCCAGCAGCTACTACTCTGGAAACACCATATATTTT; CDR3aa: CASSYYSGNTIYF
d_gene: TRBD2; abundance: few; v_gene: TRBV7-6; j_gene: TRBJ2-1; CDR3nt: TGTGCCAGCAGCTCCTCTAGCGGGGGGGCCAGGGAGCAGTTCTTC; CDR3aa: CASSSSSGGAREQFF
d_gene: NA; abundance: NA; v_gene: TRBV29-1; j_gene: TRBJ1-2; CDR3nt: TGCAGCGTCCGCGCTGGCGGCTACACCTTC; CDR3aa: CSVRAGGYTF
d_gene: TRBD2; abundance: NA; v_gene: TRBV7-9; j_gene: TRBJ2-3; CDR3nt: TGTGCCAGCAGCTTAGGGACTAGCGGGGTGATCACAGATACGCAGTATTTT; CDR3aa: CASSLGTSGVITDTQYF
d_gene: TRBD2; abundance: NA; v_gene: TRBV5-1; j_gene: TRBJ2-3; CDR3nt: TGCGCCAGCAGCTTTGGGACGAGCGGGGGAGAAGATACGCAGTATTTT; CDR3aa: CASSFGTSGGEDTQYF
d_gene: NA; abundance: NA; v_gene: TRBV20-1; j_gene: TRBJ2-7; CDR3nt: TGCAGTGCTAGCGTCGACACTCCCTACGAGCAGTACTTC; CDR3aa: CSASVDTPYEQYF
d_gene: NA; abundance: NA; v_gene: TRBV27; j_gene: TRBJ2-1; CDR3nt: TGTGCCAGCAGTACTCAGGGGAGGAACAATGAGCAGTTCTTC; CDR3aa: CASSTQGRNNEQFF
d_gene: NA; abundance: NA; v_gene: TRBV9; j_gene: TRBJ2-7; CDR3nt: TGTGCCAGCAGCGTAGGCGTGGCAGGGACCAATGGAGAGCAGTACTTC; CDR3aa: CASSVGVAGTNGEQYF
d_gene: TRBD1; abundance: NA; v_gene: TRBV6-1; j_gene: TRBJ1-1; CDR3nt: TGTGCCAGTGCACAGGGGCTGAACACTGAAGCTTTCTTT; CDR3aa: CASAQGLNTEAFF
d_gene: TRBD2; abundance: NA; v_gene: TRBV5-4; j_gene: TRBJ2-3; CDR3nt: TGTGCCAGCAGCTCCGGACTAGCGGGGGGGAGCACAGATACGCAGTATTTT; CDR3aa: CASSSGLAGGSTDTQYF
d_gene: NA; abundance: NA; v_gene: TRBV4-1; j_gene: TRBJ2-2; CDR3nt: TGCGCCAGCAGCCCCCTCCGGAGGACCGGGGAGCTGTTTTTT; CDR3aa: CASSPLRRTGELFF
d_gene: TRBD1; abundance: few; v_gene: TRBV29-1; j_gene: TRBJ2-1; CDR3nt: TGCAGCGTTGAGCTGGACAGGGTTGATGAGCAGTTCTTC; CDR3aa: CSVELDRVDEQFF
d_gene: NA; abundance: NA; v_gene: TRBV7-9; j_gene: TRBJ1-1; CDR3nt: TGTGCCAGCAGCTTAGTTTTGGGGTTGGCTTTCTTT; CDR3aa: CASSLVLGLAFF
d_gene: NA; abundance: NA; v_gene: TRBV20-1; j_gene: TRBJ1-4; CDR3nt: TGCAGTGCCTGGGGGGTCATCCAAGGCGAAAAACTGTTTTTT; CDR3aa: CSAWGVIQGEKLFF
d_gene: NA; abundance: NA; v_gene: TRBV4-2; j_gene: TRBJ2-3; CDR3nt: TGTGCCAGCAGTCTCGCCGATGGGAGTAGTAGGGGCACAGATACGCAGTATTTT; CDR3aa: CASSLADGSSRGTDTQYF